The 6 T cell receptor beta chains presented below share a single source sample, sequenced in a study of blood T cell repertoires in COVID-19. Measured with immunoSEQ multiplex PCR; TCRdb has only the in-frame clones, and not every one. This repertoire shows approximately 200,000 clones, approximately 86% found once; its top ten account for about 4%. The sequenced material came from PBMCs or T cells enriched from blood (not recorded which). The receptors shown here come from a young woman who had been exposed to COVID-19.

The CDR3 loop reads CSVEGGAWTQYF. For the CDR3, the DNA is TGCAGCGTTGAAGGGGGAGCCTGGACCCAGTACTTC. The V gene is TRBV29-1, the J gene TRBJ2-5, with D possibly TRBD2 on 5 matching bases. This CDR3 has 12 residues. Germline V gene sequence: CDR1 SQVTM, CDR2 ANQGSEA. The ends were cut back, 1 base at V and 7 bases at J, with 10 bases in the middle.

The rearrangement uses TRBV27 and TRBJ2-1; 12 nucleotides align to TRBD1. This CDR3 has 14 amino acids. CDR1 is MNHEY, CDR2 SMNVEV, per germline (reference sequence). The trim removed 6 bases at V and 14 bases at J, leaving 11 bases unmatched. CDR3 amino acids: CASRKGQGAGVEFF. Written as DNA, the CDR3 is TGTGCCAGCAGAAAGGGACAGGGGGCGGGCGTCGAGTTCTTC.

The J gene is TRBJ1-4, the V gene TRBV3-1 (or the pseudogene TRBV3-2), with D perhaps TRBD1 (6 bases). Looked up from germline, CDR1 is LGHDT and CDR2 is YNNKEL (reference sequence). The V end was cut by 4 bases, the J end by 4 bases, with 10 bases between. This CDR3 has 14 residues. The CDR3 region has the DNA TGTGCCAGCAGCCTAACAGGGATTAATGAAAAACTGTTTTTT. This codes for CASSLTGINEKLFF.

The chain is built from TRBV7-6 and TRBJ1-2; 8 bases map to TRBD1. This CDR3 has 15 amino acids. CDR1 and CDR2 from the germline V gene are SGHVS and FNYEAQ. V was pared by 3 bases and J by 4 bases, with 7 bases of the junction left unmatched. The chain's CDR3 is CASSLQGAHGYGYTF. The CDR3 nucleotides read TGTGCCAGCAGCTTGCAGGGGGCGCACGGCTATGGCTACACCTTC.

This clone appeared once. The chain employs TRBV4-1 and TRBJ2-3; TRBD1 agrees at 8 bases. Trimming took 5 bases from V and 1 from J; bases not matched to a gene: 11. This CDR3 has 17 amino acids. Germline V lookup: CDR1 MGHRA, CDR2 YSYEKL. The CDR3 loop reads CASSYSGTGDRTDTQYF. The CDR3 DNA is TGCGCCAGCAGCTATTCCGGGACAGGAGACCGCACAGATACGCAGTATTTT.

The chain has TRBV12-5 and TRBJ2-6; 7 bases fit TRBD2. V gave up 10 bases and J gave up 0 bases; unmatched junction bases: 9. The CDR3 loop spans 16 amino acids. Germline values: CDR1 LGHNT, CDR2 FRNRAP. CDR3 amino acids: CATGRGMVSGANVLTF. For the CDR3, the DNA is TGTGCTACGGGGAGGGGAATGGTCTCTGGGGCCAACGTCCTGACTTTC.